A selection of T cell receptor beta chains follows, all from one sample in a study of T cell responses to AZD1222 COVID-19 vaccine. The method was immunoSEQ multiplex PCR; TCRdb's version includes in-frame clones alone and lacks a portion of them. This table has approximately 170,000 clones, just over 90% appearing once. The material was peripheral blood, obtained on day 0 of AZD1222 vaccination. These receptors were collected from an adult in good health. Both conserved end residues are part of each CDR3. Fields, in order: V gene, CDR3 protein.

V gene: TRBV19; CDR3 protein: CASRAGWGNQPQHF
V gene: TRBV5-8; CDR3 protein: CASSLYRRGRPTEAFF
V gene: TRBV30; CDR3 protein: CAWSRGTADYGYTF
V gene: TRBV12-5; CDR3 protein: CASGLSTGILQPQHF
V gene: TRBV11-2; CDR3 protein: CASSSLSGAVIVQFF
V gene: TRBV14; CDR3 protein: CASSQDLTDTYTGELFF
V gene: TRBV2; CDR3 protein: CASTQAGEAFF
V gene: TRBV18; CDR3 protein: CASSPPGTPYGYTF
V gene: TRBV10-3; CDR3 protein: CATRQARSTGELFF
V gene: TRBV29-1; CDR3 protein: CSVKEGIGVGPNYGYTF
V gene: TRBV10-1; CDR3 protein: CASRLAGGTPSYNEQFF
V gene: TRBV19; CDR3 protein: CASLGVNTEAFF
V gene: TRBV27; CDR3 protein: CASSLVPATRVNQPQHF
V gene: TRBV4-1; CDR3 protein: CASSQDQGTSYEQYF
V gene: TRBV27; CDR3 protein: CASSFTLAATQYF
V gene: TRBV6-6; CDR3 protein: CASRKDRGPSSF
V gene: TRBV29-1; CDR3 protein: CSVAAGANTEAFF
V gene: TRBV18; CDR3 protein: CASSSLPKNTGELFF